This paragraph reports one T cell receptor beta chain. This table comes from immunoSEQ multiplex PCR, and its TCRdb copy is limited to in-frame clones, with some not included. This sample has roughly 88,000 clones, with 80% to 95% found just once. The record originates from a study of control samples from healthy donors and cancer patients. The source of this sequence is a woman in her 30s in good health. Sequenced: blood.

Here the CDR3 DNA reads TGCAGCGTTGCGGCGACAGGGCACCGGGACGAGCAGTACTTC. It codes for CSVAATGHRDEQYF. This chain uses TRBV29-1 with TRBJ2-7, with 7 nucleotides matching TRBD1. J was trimmed by 5 bases and V by 4 bases; bases with no gene match: 11. This CDR3 spans 14 amino acids. In germline, CDR1 is SQVTM, CDR2 ANQGSEA.